These 14 T cell receptor beta chains share one sample of origin, sequenced in a study of STAT5B mutations in CD4+ large granular lymphocyte leukemia. This table comes from immunoSEQ multiplex PCR, and its TCRdb copy is limited to in-frame clones, with some not included. The sample has 25,000 to 30,000 clones; 80% to 85% are singletons. Sequencing input: CD4+ T cells from blood buffy coats. The receptors were sampled from a human donor in good health.

The genes are TRBV5-5 and TRBJ1-2; TRBD1 matches 7 bases. The CDR3 is 14 residues long. The germline V gene has CDR1 SGHKS and CDR2 YYEKEE (reference sequence). J lost 5 bases, V lost 4 bases, and 8 bases had no gene match. The chain's CDR3 is CASSRTGQPYGYTF. CDR3 in DNA: TGTGCCAGCAGCCGAACGGGACAGCCATATGGCTACACCTTC. The variable domain in full, completed from reference TRBV5-5 and TRBJ1-2, reads DAGVTQSPTHLIKTRGQQVTLRCSPISGHKSVSWYQQVLGQGPQFIFQYYEKEERGRGNFPDRFSARQFPNYSSELNVNALLLGDSALYLCASSRTGQPYGYTFGSGTRLTVV.

The chain combines TRBV6-1 with TRBJ2-4, with D perhaps TRBD1 (6 bases). The CDR3 is made up of 15 amino acids. Trimming left V 6 bases short and J 6 bases short, with 18 bases between. Germline V gene lookup returns CDR1 MNHNS and CDR2 SASEGT. The CDR3 DNA follows: TGTGCCAGCAGACTCGAAGGGGGATCCGGAAACATTCAGTACTTC. Translating gives CASRLEGGSGNIQYF.

This clone is a singleton in its sample. The chain carries TRBV6-5 and TRBJ1-2; 9 nucleotides line up with TRBD1. Germline V gene lookup returns CDR1 MNHEY and CDR2 SVGAGI. This CDR3 contains 15 residues. J lost 4 bases, V lost 4 bases, and 7 bases had no gene match. The CDR3 loop reads CASSSTGGGSYGYTF. In DNA form, the CDR3 reads TGTGCCAGCAGTTCGACAGGGGGAGGGAGCTATGGCTACACCTTC.

This chain links TRBV30 with TRBJ1-5, with no clear D. Between the trimmed V and J ends, which lost 2 bases and 7 bases, there was a span of 12 bases. The CDR3 length is 13 residues. Germline V gives CDR1 GTSNPN, CDR2 SVGIG (reference sequence). CDR3 protein: CAWSPRVGQPQHF. The CDR3 DNA follows: TGTGCCTGGAGTCCCCGGGTAGGGCAGCCCCAGCATTTT.

The chain recombines TRBV7-8 with TRBJ2-1; 8 bases are a match to TRBD2. CDR1 is SGHVS, CDR2 FQNEAQ, per germline. V lost 6 bases and J lost 2; bases outside the gene matches: 6. The CDR3 has 15 amino acids. The CDR3 sequence is CASSHGGGPYNEQFF. CDR3 sequence (DNA): TGTGCCAGCAGTCACGGGGGGGGTCCCTACAATGAGCAGTTCTTC.

The chain joins TRBV19 to TRBJ2-7, with D possibly TRBD2 on 6 matching bases. Trimming removed 7 bases from V and 4 bases from J, with 23 bases in between. CDR3 size: 16 residues. CDR1 and CDR2 (germline): LNHDA, SQIVND (reference sequence). The CDR3 DNA follows: TGTGCCAGTATGGGGACTTCTGGCGGGGTGACGTACGAGCAGTACTTC. It yields the protein CASMGTSGGVTYEQYF. The whole variable domain, remainder taken from reference TRBV19 and TRBJ2-7, is DGGITQSPKYLFRKEGQNVTLSCEQNLNHDAMYWYRQDPGQGLRLIYYSQIVNDFQKGDIAEGYSVSREKKESFPLTVTSAQKNPTAFYLCASMGTSGGVTYEQYFGPGTRLTVT.

J is TRBJ1-1 and V is TRBV29-1, with TRBD1 as a possible D gene (5 bases). CDR1 and CDR2 (germline): SQVTM, ANQGSEA. V shed 6 bases and J shed 11 bases, with 16 bases lying between them. CDR3 length equals 11 residues. In DNA, the CDR3 is TGCAGCGTGGGGGACCCCGCGGTGGCTTTCTTT. Protein product: CSVGDPAVAFF.

V and J are TRBV6-1 and TRBJ2-1, with D possibly being TRBD2 (6 bases). V was clipped by 3 bases and J by 8 bases, with 14 bases between them. The CDR3 sequence is 14 residues long. Germline values: CDR1 MNHNS, CDR2 SASEGT. CDR3 DNA: TGTGCCAGCAGTGACCCCCGGCTAGCGTATGAGCAGTTCTTC. Amino acids: CASSDPRLAYEQFF.

The gene calls are TRBV28 and TRBJ1-5, with D perhaps matching TRBD1 (5 bases). Trimming took off 4 bases at V and 1 base at J, with 8 bases between the two ends. Germline V CDR1 and CDR2: MDHEN, SYDVKM. The CDR3 contains 14 residues. The CDR3 is CASSSPGSNQPQHF. The CDR3 bases are TGTGCCAGCAGTTCCCCAGGGAGCAATCAGCCCCAGCATTTT.

J is TRBJ2-2 and V is TRBV21-1; TRBD2 is taken as the D call from the table, unchecked against the DNA. TRBV21-1 is shown as a pseudogene. The CDR3 loop spans 22 amino acids. The CDR3 sequence is CASSKAFGNTAGWLPNTGELFF. Here the CDR3 DNA reads TGTGCCAGCAGCAAAGCGTTCGGTAATACGGCGGGGTGGCTACCAAACACCGGGGAGCTGTTTTTT.

The rearrangement joins TRBV6-6 to TRBJ1-6; D is perhaps TRBD1 (5 bases). Deletions cut 6 bases from V and 4 bases from J, with 13 bases between. Germline V gives CDR1 MNHNY, CDR2 SVGAGI (reference sequence). CDR3 size: 15 residues. The CDR3 DNA follows: TGTGCCAGCAGCCCCGGAGGGGAGTATAATTCACCCCTCCACTTT. Translating gives CASSPGGEYNSPLHF.

The V and J genes are TRBV21-1 and TRBJ1-2; the table's D call, TRBD1, was not checked against the DNA. TRBV21-1 is recorded as a pseudogene. CDR3 size: 13 residues. CDR3 protein: CASSKPQNYGYTF. CDR3 DNA sequence: TGTGCCAGCAGCAAACCACAGAACTATGGCTACACCTTC.

On this clone: A junction boundary mismatches the germline segment, possibly from a read error. V usage is TRBV7-7 and J usage is TRBJ2-5; D remains ambiguous. The CDR3 has 14 residues. The V gene's germline CDR1 is SSHAT and CDR2 FNYEAQ (reference sequence). Here the CDR3 reads CASSLGPWTETQYF. CDR3 DNA sequence: TGTGCTAGCAGCTTAGGACCGTGGACGGAGACCCAGTACTTC.

The chain employs TRBV2 and TRBJ1-3; TRBD1 matches 7 bases. This CDR3 is built from 14 residues. J lost 2 bases, V lost 5 bases, and 3 bases had no gene match. CDR1 is SNHLY and CDR2 is FYNNEI in the germline V gene. CDR3 residues: CASSRQGAGNTIYF. In DNA form, the CDR3 reads TGTGCCAGCAGTCGACAGGGAGCTGGAAACACCATATATTTT.